One T cell receptor (beta chain) is described in this entry. Antigen: not known. This sample stems from a study of T-cell reconstitution after alpha-beta-depleted transplantation in children. Study-wide results and caveats: Certain patients had high TCRbeta diversity at day 60, and it came from recipient T cells and thymic progenitors that survived.

Germline CDR1 is ENHRY and CDR2 is SYGVKD. V was cut by 6 bases and J by 2 bases, with 11 bases left in between. The CDR3 covers 15 residues. Unique molecular identifiers tagged the TCRbeta library. TCRdb independently ran MiXCR on the PCR reads; one entry per CDR3 protein. The data contain 500,000 or so distinct CDR3 sequences, over 10% of them singletons. Material: PBMCs, mostly from graft donor cells, obtained 180 days after TCRalphabeta/CD19-depleted stem cell transplant. The genes are TRBV10-3 and TRBJ2-6; D is uncertain. The clonotype comes from a female patient aged 2 to 10 who had a stem cell transplant for aplastic anemia, so the T cells may come from the graft donor. Here the CDR3 reads CAISRDLAGANVLTF. CDR3 sequence (DNA): TGTGCCATCAGCCGCGACTTAGCTGGGGCCAACGTCCTGACTTTC.